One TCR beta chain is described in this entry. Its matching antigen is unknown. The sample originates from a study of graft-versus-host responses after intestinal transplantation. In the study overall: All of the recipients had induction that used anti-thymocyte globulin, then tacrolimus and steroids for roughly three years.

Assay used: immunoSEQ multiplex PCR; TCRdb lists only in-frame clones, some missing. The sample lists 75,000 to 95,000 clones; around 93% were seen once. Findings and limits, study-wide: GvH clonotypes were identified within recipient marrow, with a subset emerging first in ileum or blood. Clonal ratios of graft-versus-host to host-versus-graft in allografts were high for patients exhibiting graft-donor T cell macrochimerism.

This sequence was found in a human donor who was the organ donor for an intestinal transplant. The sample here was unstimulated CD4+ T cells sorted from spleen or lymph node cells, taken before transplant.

The CDR3 protein is CASRQGNTIYF. The CDR3 DNA is TGTGCCAGCAGACAGGGAAACACCATATATTTT. The chain carries TRBV2 and TRBJ1-3; D is ambiguous. Deletions cut 6 bases from V and 4 bases from J, with 4 bases between. CDR3 size: 11 residues. Looked up from germline, CDR1 is SNHLY and CDR2 is FYNNEI.